This TCR beta chain was captured in a study of T cells in Graves' hyperthyroidism and ophthalmopathy (dated by TCRdb to the late 2010s). In the study overall: Peripheral blood samples were taken at initial diagnosis, before any treatment was given. TCR V-J signatures able to tell the groups apart were searched for in a discovery cohort of 100 patients, of whom about 40 had Graves' ophthalmopathy and 57 had stable Graves' hyperthyroidism. An independent validation cohort of about 20 hyperthyroidism patients and more than 15 patients who later progressed to ophthalmopathy tested prospective prediction of ophthalmopathy. The 75 to 100 discovery patients were divided at random into training and test sets in a 7:3 ratio. In addition, the study compared T-cell repertoires in thyroid tissue and in blood from roughly six Graves' hyperthyroidism patients. Following sampling, methimazole starting at 30 mg daily was given to hyperthyroidism patients, and high-dose intravenous methylprednisolone was given to ophthalmopathy patients. The paper reports TCR Vbeta CDR3 sequencing of some 140 peripheral blood samples: some 41 ophthalmopathy, roughly 80 hyperthyroidism and around 17 progressor patients. On the study overall, not on this receptor specifically: In validation, the model predicted progression to ophthalmopathy a median of about 5.9 months before onset, with 65% to 71% sensitivity and just under 75% specificity. Most expanded thyroid clonotypes (frequency above 0.001) were also found in blood, which suggests that blood repertoires may mirror thyroid immune responses. Sample size was not statistically predetermined, and investigators were not blinded to group allocation. Ophthalmopathy was separated from stable hyperthyroidism by a 13 V-J signature model, with around 90% sensitivity and about 81% specificity obtained in cross-validation and 80%/75% obtained in testing.

In the ophthalmopathy patients, disease was moderately to severely active, with a Clinical Activity Score of 3 or more, a NOSPECS grade of 4 or more, and a duration of less than 3 months. Exclusion was applied to patients with uncontrolled infections, other autoimmune diseases, pregnancy or lactation. Diagnoses were based on clinical symptoms, serum thyroxine and TRAb, thyroid ultrasound and orbital computed tomography. PBMCs were separated from approximately 9.9 ml of fresh peripheral blood using Ficoll-Paque density gradient centrifugation. Trizol reagent was used to extract total RNA, and RNA quality was then checked on an Agilent 2100 Bioanalyzer. Amplification of TCR beta CDR3 regions was carried out from RNA transcripts. The TCR CDR3 was subjected to a first round of RT-PCR using the HTBI primer set and the Qiagen OneStep RT-PCR kit. Libraries were constructed in a second round of multiplex PCR, after which size selection and purification were carried out. Paired-end sequencing of the libraries was performed with 100 bp reads on an Illumina HiSeq2000. The study's processing was this. SOAPnuke was used to process the raw data, removing reads that contained adapters or uncalled bases, had a mean Phred below 15, or lacked an exact match to the constant primer or identifier. COPE v1.2.5 was used to merge the high-quality paired reads, and each unique nucleotide sequence was defined as a clonotype. MiTCR v1.1 was used to align clonotypes to the IMGT TRBV, TRBD and TRBJ reference segments. The analysis was restricted to V-J combinations with a frequency above 0.0001, which together covered 99% to 99.2% of the repertoires. The TCS score was defined as F50 (clonal expansion) divided by E x V (chaos), with BLOSUM62-based TCRdist calculated between CDR3 peptides within each V-J. Welch's t-statistics and random forest reduced around 550 V-J features to roughly 13, which were used in a naive Bayes classifier (R e1071). TCRdb passed the public sequencing reads through fastp at Q25 and MiXCR, retaining productive beta sequences. Merged by CDR3 protein, the rows form single entries marked with the most common genes and DNA. TCRdb's processing, not the authors', yielded these V and J calls. The sample profile shows some 350,000 distinct CDR3 sequences; roughly an eighth of them were found once. Together, the top ten hold 30% to 40% of the sample.

This clonotype was observed many times. Its binding antigen is unknown. No qualities accompany the bases; no much larger clone lies one base away. CDR1 and CDR2 (LGHDT, YNNKEL) derive from the germline V gene (reference sequence). The germline V and J ends show losses of 3 bases and 10 bases respectively, and no gene match explains 14 bases of the junction. Measured from the cysteine to the phenylalanine, the CDR3 is 16 residues long. Just CDR3 DNA is preserved here, 48 bases in frame from base 1. The rearrangement combines TRBV3-1 with TRBJ2-5, and TRBD1 aligns with 10 junction nucleotides. The sequence was collected from a woman aged 40 to 50 with Graves' ophthalmopathy. Sequencing input: blood. The DNA reads TGTGCCAGCAGCCAGATCATCCGACAGGGGGCGGGGAACCAGTACTTC. It translates as CASSQIIRQGAGNQYF.